Below are 6 T cell receptor beta chains sequenced from a single sample in a study of blood T cell repertoires in COVID-19. Measured with immunoSEQ multiplex PCR; TCRdb has only the in-frame clones, and not every one. The table lists about 150,000 clones, approximately 80% of them singletons. The sample consisted of peripheral blood. Every receptor here comes from a woman aged 45 to 65 in a cohort sampled during active or convalescent COVID-19.

J is TRBJ2-2 and V is TRBV6-2 or TRBV6-3; 8 bases are shared with TRBD2. Germline CDR1 reads MNHEY; CDR2 reads SVGEGT. The CDR3 loop spans 15 amino acids. Losses at the gene ends were 4 bases for V and 4 bases for J; bases not matched to a gene: 5. In DNA, the CDR3 is TGTGCCAGCAGTTTTTCCGGGGGGGCCACCGGGGAGCTGTTTTTT. Amino acids: CASSFSGGATGELFF.

This sequence joins TRBV12-3 or TRBV12-4 and TRBJ2-5; D gene unclear. This CDR3 spans 13 amino acids. Between the trimmed V and J ends, which lost 6 bases and 4 bases, there was a span of 12 bases. The CDR3 coding sequence is TGTGCCAGCAGGATTAATAGTGGAGAGACCCAGTACTTC. It codes for CASRINSGETQYF.

This chain connects TRBV25-1 to TRBJ1-1; D unresolved. Germline V lookup: CDR1 MGHDK, CDR2 SYGVNS. The CDR3 contains 14 residues. The V and J ends lost 2 bases and 6 bases respectively, with 13 bases between them. The CDR3 sequence: CASSEPIPGAEAFF. Here the CDR3 DNA reads TGTGCCAGCAGTGAACCCATTCCCGGGGCTGAAGCTTTCTTT.

The CDR3 DNA is TGCGCCAGCAGCGTATTGTGGGGAGACTCTGGAAACACCATATATTTT. Protein sequence: CASSVLWGDSGNTIYF. This chain joins TRBV5-1 and TRBJ1-3; D is undetermined. Germline-derived CDR1 and CDR2 are SGHRS and YFSETQ. This CDR3 contains 16 residues. V lost 4 bases and J lost 0, with 14 bases in between.

The J gene is TRBJ2-1, the V gene TRBV5-4, with 16 bases identical to TRBD2. Germline trimming cut 0 bases from V and 8 bases from J; bases unmatched to any gene: 8. The CDR3 extends over 18 amino acids. In germline, CDR1 is SGHNT, CDR2 YYREEE (reference sequence). The CDR3 bases are TGTGCCAGCAGCTTGGCGGGGACTAGCGGGGGGGCTGGGTATGAGCAGTTCTTC. This gives the protein CASSLAGTSGGAGYEQFF.

The rearrangement uses TRBV3-1 (or the pseudogene TRBV3-2) and TRBJ2-1, with TRBD2 matching over 8 bases. The germline V gene encodes CDR1 LGHDT and CDR2 YNNKEL (reference sequence). The trim removed 0 bases at V and 7 bases at J, leaving 8 bases unmatched. This CDR3 spans 16 amino acids. The CDR3 region has the DNA TGTGCCAGCAGCCAAGAGGAGGGGACTAGAGAGAATGAGCAGTTCTTC. Protein sequence: CASSQEEGTRENEQFF.